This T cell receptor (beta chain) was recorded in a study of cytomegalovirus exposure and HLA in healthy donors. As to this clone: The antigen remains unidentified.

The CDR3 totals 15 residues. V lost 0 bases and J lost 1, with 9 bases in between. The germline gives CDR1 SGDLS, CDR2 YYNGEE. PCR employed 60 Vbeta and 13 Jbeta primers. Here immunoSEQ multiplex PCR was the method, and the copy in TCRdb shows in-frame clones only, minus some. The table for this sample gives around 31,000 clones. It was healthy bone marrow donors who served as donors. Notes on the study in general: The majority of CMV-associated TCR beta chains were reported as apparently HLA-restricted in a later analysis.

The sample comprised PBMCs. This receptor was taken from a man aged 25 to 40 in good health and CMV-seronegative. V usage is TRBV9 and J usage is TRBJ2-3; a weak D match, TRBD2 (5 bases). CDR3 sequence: CASSVEGVGTDTQYF. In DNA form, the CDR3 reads TGTGCCAGCAGCGTAGAGGGAGTGGGCACAGATACGCAGTATTTT.